This entry is about one TCR beta chain. The germline CDR1 and CDR2 sequences are SGHNT and YYREEE (reference sequence). This CDR3 is built from 16 residues. V dropped 3 bases and J dropped 7; count of bases not matched to a gene: 15. This entry is derived from a study of T cell changes during pregnancy in multiple sclerosis. Data came from immunoSEQ multiplex PCR; TCRdb stores just in-frame clones and leaves some out. The sample carries some 38,000 clones, about 91% recorded once. The sample consisted of CD8+ T cells from peripheral blood mononuclear cells, taken after pregnancy. The sequence was collected from a female donor with multiple sclerosis, enrolled in a pregnancy study. V gene TRBV5-4 combines with J gene TRBJ1-1; 7 nucleotides match TRBD1. The CDR3: CASSSTTGRYWGEAFF. The CDR3 bases are TGTGCCAGCAGCTCGACGACAGGGAGGTATTGGGGTGAAGCTTTCTTT.